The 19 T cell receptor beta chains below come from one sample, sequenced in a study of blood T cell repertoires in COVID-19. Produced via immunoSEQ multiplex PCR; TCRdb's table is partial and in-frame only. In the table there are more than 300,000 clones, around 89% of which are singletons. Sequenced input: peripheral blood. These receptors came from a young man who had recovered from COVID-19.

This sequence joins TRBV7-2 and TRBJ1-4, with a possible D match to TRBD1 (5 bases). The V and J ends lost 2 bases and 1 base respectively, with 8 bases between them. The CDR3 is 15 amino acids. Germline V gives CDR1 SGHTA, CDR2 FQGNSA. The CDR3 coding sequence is TGTGCCAGCAGCTTACAGGGAATAACTAATGAAAAACTGTTTTTT. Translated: CASSLQGITNEKLFF.

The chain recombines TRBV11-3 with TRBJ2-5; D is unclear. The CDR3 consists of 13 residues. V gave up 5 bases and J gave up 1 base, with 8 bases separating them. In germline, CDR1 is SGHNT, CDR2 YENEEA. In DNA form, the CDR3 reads TGTGCCAGCAGCCGTTCCCTCCAAGAGACCCAGTACTTC. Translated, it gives CASSRSLQETQYF.

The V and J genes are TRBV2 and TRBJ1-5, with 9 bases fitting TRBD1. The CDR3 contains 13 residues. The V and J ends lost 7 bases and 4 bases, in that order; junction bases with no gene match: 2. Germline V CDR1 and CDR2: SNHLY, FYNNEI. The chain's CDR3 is CASMGTGNQPQHF. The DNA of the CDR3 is TGTGCCAGCATGGGGACAGGGAATCAGCCCCAGCATTTT.

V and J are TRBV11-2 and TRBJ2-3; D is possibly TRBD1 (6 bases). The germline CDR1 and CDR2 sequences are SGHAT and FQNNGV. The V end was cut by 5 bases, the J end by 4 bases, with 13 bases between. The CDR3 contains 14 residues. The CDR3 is CASSPRWTADTQYF. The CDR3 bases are TGTGCCAGCAGCCCGCGATGGACAGCAGATACGCAGTATTTT.

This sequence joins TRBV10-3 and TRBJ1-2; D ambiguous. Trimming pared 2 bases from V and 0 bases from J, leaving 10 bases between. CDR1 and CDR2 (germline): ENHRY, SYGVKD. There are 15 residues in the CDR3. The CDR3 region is CAISETGSANYGYTF. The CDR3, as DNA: TGTGCCATCAGTGAGACGGGGAGCGCTAACTATGGCTACACCTTC.

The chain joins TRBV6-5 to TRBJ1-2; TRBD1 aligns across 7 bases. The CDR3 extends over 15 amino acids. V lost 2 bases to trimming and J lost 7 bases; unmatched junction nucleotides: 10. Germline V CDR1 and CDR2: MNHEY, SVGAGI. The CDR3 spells CASSYGPRQGAGYTF. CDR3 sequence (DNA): TGTGCCAGCAGTTACGGCCCCAGACAGGGTGCTGGCTACACCTTC.

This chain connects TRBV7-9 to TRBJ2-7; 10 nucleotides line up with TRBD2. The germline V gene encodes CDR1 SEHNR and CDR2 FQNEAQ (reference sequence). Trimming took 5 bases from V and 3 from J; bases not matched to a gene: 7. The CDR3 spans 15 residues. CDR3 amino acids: CASSRGLAELYEQYF. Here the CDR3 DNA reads TGTGCCAGCAGCCGTGGACTAGCGGAGCTCTACGAGCAGTACTTC.

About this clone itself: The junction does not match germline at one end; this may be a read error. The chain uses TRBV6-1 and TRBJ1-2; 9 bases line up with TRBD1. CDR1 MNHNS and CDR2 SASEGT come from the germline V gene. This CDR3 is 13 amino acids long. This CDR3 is CASSEGTGTGYTF. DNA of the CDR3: TGTGCCAGCAGCGAAGGGACAGGGACCGGCTACACCTTC.

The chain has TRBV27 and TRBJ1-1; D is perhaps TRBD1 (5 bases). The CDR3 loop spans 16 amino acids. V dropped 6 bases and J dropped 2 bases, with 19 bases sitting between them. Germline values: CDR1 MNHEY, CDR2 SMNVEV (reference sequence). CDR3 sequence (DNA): TGTGCCAGCAGCCGCACCCAGACAGTCCTTAACACTGAAGCTTTCTTT. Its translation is CASSRTQTVLNTEAFF.

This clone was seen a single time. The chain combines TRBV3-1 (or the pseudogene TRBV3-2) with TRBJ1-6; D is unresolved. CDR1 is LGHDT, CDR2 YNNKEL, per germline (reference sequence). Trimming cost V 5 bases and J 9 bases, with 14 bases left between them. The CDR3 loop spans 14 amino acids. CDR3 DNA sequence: TGTGCCAGCAGCACCTCGGGGTCGGGTTCACCCCTCCACTTT. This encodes CASSTSGSGSPLHF.

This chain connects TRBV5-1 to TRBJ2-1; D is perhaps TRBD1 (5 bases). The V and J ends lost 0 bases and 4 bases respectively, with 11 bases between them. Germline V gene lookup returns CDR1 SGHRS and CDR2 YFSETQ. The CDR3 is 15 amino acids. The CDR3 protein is CASSLADSGYNEQFF. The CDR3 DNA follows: TGCGCCAGCAGCTTGGCAGACTCAGGGTACAATGAGCAGTTCTTC.

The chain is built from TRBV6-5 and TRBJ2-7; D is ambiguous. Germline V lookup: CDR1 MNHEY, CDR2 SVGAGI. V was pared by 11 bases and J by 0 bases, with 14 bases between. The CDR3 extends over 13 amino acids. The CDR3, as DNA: TGTGCCGTCGCCGTGACGGGCTCCTACGAGCAGTACTTC. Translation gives CAVAVTGSYEQYF.

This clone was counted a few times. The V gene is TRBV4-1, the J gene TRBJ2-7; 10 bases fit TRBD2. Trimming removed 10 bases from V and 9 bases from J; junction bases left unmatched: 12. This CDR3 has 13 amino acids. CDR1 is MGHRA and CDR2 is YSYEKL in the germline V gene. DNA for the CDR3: TGCGCCACTTCGACGCTAGCGGGAGAGATGCAGTACTTC. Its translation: CATSTLAGEMQYF.

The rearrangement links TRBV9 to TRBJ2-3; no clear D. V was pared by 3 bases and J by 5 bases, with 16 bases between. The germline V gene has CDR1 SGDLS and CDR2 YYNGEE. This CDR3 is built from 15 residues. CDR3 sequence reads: CASSEWAPIQDTQYF. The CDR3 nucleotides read TGTGCCAGCAGCGAGTGGGCCCCAATCCAAGATACGCAGTATTTT. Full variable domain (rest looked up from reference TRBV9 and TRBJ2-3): DSGVTQTPKHLITATGQRVTLRCSPRSGDLSVYWYQQSLDQGLQFLIQYYNGEERAKGNILERFSAQQFPDLHSELNLSSLELGDSALYFCASSEWAPIQDTQYFGPGTRLTVL.

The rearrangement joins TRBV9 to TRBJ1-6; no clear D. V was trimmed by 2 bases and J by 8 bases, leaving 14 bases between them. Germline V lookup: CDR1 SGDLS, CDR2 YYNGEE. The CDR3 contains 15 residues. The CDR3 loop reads CASSVTGVRDSPLHF. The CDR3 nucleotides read TGTGCCAGCAGCGTTACCGGGGTTCGGGATTCACCCCTCCACTTT.

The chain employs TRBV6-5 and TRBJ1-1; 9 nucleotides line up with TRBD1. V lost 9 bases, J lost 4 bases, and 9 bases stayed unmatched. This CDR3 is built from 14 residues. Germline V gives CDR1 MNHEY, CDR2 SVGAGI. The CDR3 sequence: CASRQGDGGTEAFF. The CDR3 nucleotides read TGTGCCAGTAGACAGGGGGATGGGGGCACTGAAGCTTTCTTT.

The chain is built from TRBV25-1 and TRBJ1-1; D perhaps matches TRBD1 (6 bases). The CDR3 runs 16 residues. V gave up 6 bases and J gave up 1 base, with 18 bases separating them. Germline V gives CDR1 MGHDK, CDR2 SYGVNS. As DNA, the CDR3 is TGTGCCAGCAGCCAAGGCCACGGGACAAAGAACACTGAAGCTTTCTTT. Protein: CASSQGHGTKNTEAFF.

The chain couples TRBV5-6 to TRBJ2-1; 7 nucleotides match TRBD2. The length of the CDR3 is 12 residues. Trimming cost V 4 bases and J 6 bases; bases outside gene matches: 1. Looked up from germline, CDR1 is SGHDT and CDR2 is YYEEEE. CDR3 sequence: CASSRTSNEQFF. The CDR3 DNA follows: TGTGCCAGCAGCAGGACTAGCAATGAGCAGTTCTTC.

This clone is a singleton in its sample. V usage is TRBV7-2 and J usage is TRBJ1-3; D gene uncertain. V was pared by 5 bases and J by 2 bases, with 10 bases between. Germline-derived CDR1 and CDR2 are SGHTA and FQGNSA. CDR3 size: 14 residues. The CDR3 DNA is TGTGCCAGCAGCCCTCCGTCGGCTGGAAACACCATATATTTT. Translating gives CASSPPSAGNTIYF.